These 28 T cell receptor beta chains were sequenced from one sample in a study of Tregs in tolerant kidney transplant recipients. Recipients received nonmyeloablative bone marrow transplants from related graft donors, with transient mixed chimerism. Some clones are missing from TCRdb's copy, which holds only in-frame ones; the method was immunoSEQ multiplex PCR. This listing includes 6,200 or so clones. Source: CD4+ T cells from blood (PBMCs), taken 6 months after the transplant. The receptors shown here come from a human patient who received a combined kidney and bone marrow transplant. Some T cells may be graft donor cells.

In the case of this clone: The sequenced fragment ends 3 residues before the CDR3 boundary, so the rest is inferred from the germline J gene. The chain has TRBV7-9 and TRBJ1-1; no reliable D call. The CDR3 is 11 amino acids. Germline V gene lookup returns CDR1 SEHNR and CDR2 FQNEAQ (reference sequence). V dropped 6 bases and J dropped 5 bases, with 7 bases sitting between them. Incomplete CDR3 DNA: TGTGCCAGCAGGCTAGAAACTGAA. This sequence encodes CASRLETE. The entire CDR3 is CASRLETEAFF.

This clone ranks as medium-sized in terms of frequency. Sequencing ends 3 residues short of the CDR3 end; the germline J gene provides the rest. The gene calls are TRBV30 and TRBJ2-7; TRBD1 might be the D (5 bases). Trimming left V 4 bases short and J 1 base short, with 17 bases between. Per the germline V gene, CDR1 is GTSNPN and CDR2 is SVGIG (reference sequence). The CDR3 is made up of 15 amino acids. The CDR3 is CAWKQRQRRSYEQYF. CDR3 DNA (partial): TGTGCCTGGAAGCAACGACAGCGTCGATCCTACGAG.

On this clone: The read falls 3 residues short of the CDR3 end, and the missing part is taken from the germline J gene. The V gene is TRBV6-2 or TRBV6-3, the J gene TRBJ1-5; 9 bases align to TRBD1. The CDR3 covers 17 residues. Germline CDR1 MNHEY, CDR2 SVGEGT. After removal of 6 bases from V and 7 bases from J, the junction contained 16 bases not matched to a gene. The part of the CDR3 DNA that was read is TGTGCCAGCAGCCTACATTTGGGACAGGGTAATTCGCAGCCC. This translates into CASSLHLGQGNSQP. The whole CDR3 region reads CASSLHLGQGNSQPQHF.

Notes on this clone: The read falls 3 residues short of the CDR3 end, and the missing part is taken from the germline J gene. The chain combines TRBV5-1 with TRBJ2-7, with 7 bases lining up with TRBD1. Germline-derived CDR1 and CDR2 are SGHRS and YFSETQ. The ends lost 4 bases at V and 0 bases at J; junction bases unmatched: 4. This CDR3 spans 14 amino acids. CDR3 amino acids: CASSLQGNSYEQYF. CDR3 DNA, as far as it was read: TGCGCCAGCAGCCTACAGGGGAACTCCTACGAG.

In regard to this clone: The read ends 3 residues early relative to the CDR3; the germline J gene fills the gap. V gene TRBV20-1 combines with J gene TRBJ2-1; 10 nucleotides line up with TRBD2. This CDR3 region has 14 residues. The germline gives CDR1 DFQATT, CDR2 SNEGSKA (reference sequence). V was clipped by 6 bases and J by 5 bases; unmatched bases: 7. The CDR3 spells CSAPLGLADNEQFF. CDR3 bases read: TGCAGTGCCCCCCTCGGACTAGCGGACAATGAG.

Of note for this clone: With the read ending 3 residues before the CDR3 end, the germline J gene is used to fill in that end. The chain employs TRBV2 and TRBJ2-7; possibly TRBD2 for D (7 bases). This CDR3 is built from 14 residues. Germline assignment: CDR1 SNHLY and CDR2 FYNNEI. Trimming stripped 6 bases from V and 0 bases from J, with 12 bases between. The CDR3 protein is CASSRGGVSYEQYF. The sequenced part of the CDR3 DNA is TGTGCCAGCAGCAGGGGAGGGGTCTCCTACGAG.

To note about this clone: The CDR3 end lies 3 residues beyond the end of the read and is filled in from the germline J gene. The genes are TRBV18 and TRBJ1-1; TRBD1 agrees at 7 bases. The CDR3 is 18 amino acids. Germline values: CDR1 KGHSH, CDR2 LQKENI. V trimming: 1 base; J trimming: 3 bases; junction bases outside the gene matches: 14. The sequenced part of the CDR3 DNA is TGTGCCAGCTCACCACTCCCCCGACAGGGTCCCTCAGACACTGAA. Its protein is CASSPLPRQGPSDTE. From start to end, the CDR3 is CASSPLPRQGPSDTEAFF.

Worth noting for this clone: The CDR3 end falls 3 residues outside the read, so it is completed with the germline J gene. The chain has TRBV12-3 or TRBV12-4 and TRBJ2-7; 9 nucleotides align to TRBD2. This CDR3 is built from 14 residues. V trimming: 8 bases; J trimming: 3 bases; junction bases outside the gene matches: 8. The part of the CDR3 DNA that was read is TGTGCCAGCGCATTAGCGGGAGTGTTCTACGAG. It yields the protein CASALAGVFYE. The whole CDR3 sequence reads CASALAGVFYEQYF.

In the case of this clone: The missing CDR3 end, 3 residues past where the read stops, is filled in from the germline J gene. This CDR3 is also generated by other DNA sequences in the sample. This chain joins TRBV7-3 and TRBJ2-3; TRBD1 might be the D (6 bases). CDR3 length: 14 residues. The germline CDR1 and CDR2 sequences are SGHTA and FQGTGA. V was shortened by 4 bases and J by 1 base, with 9 bases between the two germline ends. CDR3 bases read: TGTGCCAGCAGCTCCCGACAGGGCACAGATACG. Protein: CASSSRQGTDT. The whole CDR3 sequence is CASSSRQGTDTQYF.

Comment on this clone: The observed sequence ends 3 residues before the CDR3 terminus, with the missing tail filled in from the germline J gene. The chain couples TRBV9 to TRBJ2-1; the match to TRBD2 covers 10 bases. The junction had 3 bases not matched to a gene; V was cut back by 3 bases and J by 3 bases. The CDR3 has 15 residues. CDR1 SGDLS and CDR2 YYNGEE come from the germline V gene. Partial CDR3 DNA: TGTGCCAGCAGCGAAATAGCGGGAGGCTACAATGAG. Translation: CASSEIAGGYNE. The entire CDR3 protein reads CASSEIAGGYNEQFF.

A remark on this clone: The read finishes 3 residues shy of the CDR3 end, and the germline J gene is used to complete it. This chain uses TRBV20-1 with TRBJ2-1, with D maybe TRBD1 (5 bases). The CDR3 contains 12 residues. Germline V lookup: CDR1 DFQATT, CDR2 SNEGSKA (reference sequence). Trimming took 4 bases from V and 7 from J, leaving 11 bases between them. The part of the CDR3 DNA that was read is TGCAGTGCTATCCTTAAGGGGAATGAG. Its translation is CSAILKGNE. The CDR3 in its entirety is CSAILKGNEQFF.

Of note for this clone: The sequence runs out 3 residues before the end of the CDR3; the remainder is reconstructed from the germline J gene. The rearrangement joins TRBV6-2 or TRBV6-3 to TRBJ1-5, with D hard to call. V was clipped by 2 bases and J by 4 bases, with 6 bases between them. Germline CDR1 and CDR2: MNHEY and SVGEGT. This CDR3 region has 13 residues. This chain's CDR3 is CASSYNFNQPQHF. The DNA read from the CDR3 is TGTGCCAGCAGTTACAACTTTAATCAGCCC.

As to this clone: Read data end 3 residues before the CDR3 end; the end is taken from the germline J gene. The gene calls are TRBV19 and TRBJ2-5; perhaps TRBD2 as D (7 bases). The germline gives CDR1 LNHDA, CDR2 SQIVND (reference sequence). Trimming stripped 7 bases from V and 5 bases from J, with 14 bases between. The CDR3 is 13 amino acids. The sequenced part of the CDR3 DNA is TGTGCCAGTATAGGGGGGGCTGGGGAGACC. Translating gives CASIGGAGET. The full CDR3 protein reads CASIGGAGETQYF.

CDR3 DNA, as far as it was read: TGTGCCAGCAGGCGGACAGGGACTAGCACAGATACG. Translated: CASRRTGTSTDT. The entire CDR3 protein is CASRRTGTSTDTQYF. The chain uses TRBV5-4 and TRBJ2-3, with 8 bases fitting TRBD1. The CDR3 extends 3 residues past the end of the read, so its final part is completed from the germline J gene. Per the germline V gene, CDR1 is SGHNT and CDR2 is YYREEE (reference sequence). This CDR3 has 15 residues. Trimming took 5 bases from V and 0 from J; bases not matched to a gene: 5.

CDR3 bases read: TGTGCCAGCAGTTTGGGACTAGCGGAAGCCGAAGAGACC. Translated: CASSLGLAEAEET. The full CDR3 is CASSLGLAEAEETQYF. The chain recombines TRBV28 with TRBJ2-5, with 11 bases matching TRBD2. The read finishes 3 residues shy of the CDR3 end, and the germline J gene is used to complete it. CDR3 length equals 16 residues. V lost 3 bases, J lost 3 bases, and 6 bases stayed unmatched. Germline-derived CDR1 and CDR2 are MDHEN and SYDVKM. Full variable domain (remainder filled in from reference TRBV28 and TRBJ2-5): DVKVTQSSRYLVKRTGEKVFLECVQDMDHENMFWYRQDPGLGLRLIYFSYDVKMKEKGDIPEGYSVSREKKERFSLILESASTNQTSMYLCASSLGLAEAEETQYFGPGTRLLVL.

Remarks on this clone: Read sequence stops 3 residues before the CDR3 end, and the germline J gene provides the missing end. V and J are TRBV28 and TRBJ1-2, with TRBD1 identical over 8 bases. The CDR3 is 13 residues long. Germline lookup yields CDR1 MDHEN and CDR2 SYDVKM. The CDR3 sequence is CACLQGGIEGYTF. CDR3 bases read: TGTGCCTGTTTACAGGGGGGGATTGAAGGC.

Points on this clone: The CDR3 goes on 3 residues after the read ends, and that part is filled in from the germline J gene. The chain recombines TRBV2 with TRBJ1-4; D perhaps matches TRBD1 (5 bases). Germline V CDR1 and CDR2: SNHLY, FYNNEI. Trimming stripped 7 bases from V and 5 bases from J, with 11 bases between. This CDR3 has 13 amino acids. The sequenced CDR3 bases are TGTGCCAGCAACAGGCTCCTGAATGAAAAA. Protein product: CASNRLLNEK. The whole CDR3 sequence is CASNRLLNEKLFF.

Concerning this clone itself: The read finishes 3 residues shy of the CDR3 end, and the germline J gene is used to complete it. The genes are TRBV2 and TRBJ2-5; a weak D match, TRBD2 (7 bases). This CDR3 region has 15 residues. V lost 8 bases and J lost 5, with 21 bases in between. Germline values: CDR1 SNHLY, CDR2 FYNNEI. The CDR3: CASRLQGGGTETQYF. CDR3 DNA, as far as it was read: TGTGCCAGCCGTCTTCAAGGGGGGGGAACGGAGACC.

As concerns this clone: The read ends 3 residues shy of where the CDR3 ends; the end is completed using the germline J gene. The chain uses TRBV19 and TRBJ1-2; 7 nucleotides agree with TRBD1. The CDR3 has 14 amino acids. Trimming at V came to 5 bases and at J to 0 bases, leaving 3 bases not matched to a gene. Germline CDR1 and CDR2: LNHDA and SQIVND (reference sequence). This CDR3 reads CASSLGTANYGYTF. The part of the CDR3 DNA that was read is TGTGCCAGTAGTCTAGGGACAGCTAACTATGGC.

Turning to this clone: The read ends 3 residues early relative to the CDR3; the germline J gene fills the gap. The rearrangement joins TRBV12-3 or TRBV12-4 to TRBJ2-5, with TRBD2 identical over 8 bases. V was clipped by 6 bases and J by 7 bases; unmatched bases: 7. This CDR3 is built from 13 residues. CDR3 protein: CASSRTSWRTQYF. The part of the CDR3 DNA that was read is TGTGCCAGCAGCCGGACTAGCTGGCGGACC.

Note on this clone: The read ends 3 residues early relative to the CDR3; the germline J gene fills the gap. The chain couples TRBV7-2 to TRBJ2-7; TRBD2 matches 7 bases. Germline trimming cut 8 bases from V and 6 bases from J; bases unmatched to any gene: 7. From germline, CDR1 is SGHTA and CDR2 FQGNSA. The CDR3 runs 12 residues. The sequenced CDR3 bases are TGTGCCAGCGGGACTATTTTTGGCGAG. Translated: CASGTIFGE. The whole CDR3 region reads CASGTIFGEQYF. Looking up the rest from reference TRBV7-2 and TRBJ2-7 gives the full variable domain: GAGVSQSPSNKVTEKGKDVELRCDPISGHTALYWYRQSLGQGLEFLIYFQGNSAPDKSGLPSDRFSAERTGGSVSTLTIQRTQQEDSAVYLCASGTIFGEQYFGPGTRLTVT.

The CDR3 DNA, read in part, is TGTGCCAGCAGCTTGGCGGTCAGGTCCCACTATGGC. Amino acids: CASSLAVRSHYG. The full CDR3 reads CASSLAVRSHYGYTF. The chain joins TRBV5-6 to TRBJ1-2, with unresolved D. With the read ending 3 residues before the CDR3 end, the germline J gene is used to fill in that end. The CDR3 has 15 residues. The V end was cut by 0 bases, the J end by 3 bases, with 12 bases between. Germline loops: CDR1 SGHDT, CDR2 YYEEEE.

For this clone: The read terminates 3 residues ahead of where the CDR3 ends, so the germline J gene completes it. The chain combines TRBV2 with TRBJ2-1, with no clear D. Germline V gene sequence: CDR1 SNHLY, CDR2 FYNNEI. The CDR3 totals 10 residues. The sequenced CDR3 bases are TGTTCCCGCTCGGGTGGTGAG. It encodes CSRSGGE. The entire CDR3 protein is CSRSGGEQFF. The variable domain in full, completed from reference TRBV2 and TRBJ2-1, reads EPEVTQTPSHQVTQMGQEVILRCVPISNHLYFYWYRQILGQKVEFLVSFYNNEISEKSEIFDDQFSVERPDGSNFTLKIRSTKLEDSAMYFCSRSGGEQFFGPGTRLTVL.

This clone is deemed medium-sized (0.01 to 0.1%) by its frequency. With the read ending 3 residues before the CDR3 end, the germline J gene is used to fill in that end. This rearrangement joins TRBV5-1 to TRBJ1-4; no clear D. This CDR3 region has 14 residues. V was cut by 2 bases and J by 5 bases, with 10 bases left in between. The germline V gene encodes CDR1 SGHRS and CDR2 YFSETQ. This chain's CDR3 is CASSLGDWNEKLFF. CDR3 bases read: TGCGCCAGCAGCTTAGGTGACTGGAATGAAAAA.

CDR3 loop: CASAGGTVAKNIQYF. The CDR3 bases that were read are TGTGCCAGCGCCGGAGGTACAGTAGCCAAAAACATT. The V and J genes are TRBV6-2 or TRBV6-3 and TRBJ2-4; tentatively, D is TRBD2 (5 bases). The CDR3 end lies 3 residues beyond the end of the read and is filled in from the germline J gene. The V end lost 8 bases, the J end lost 0 bases, and 14 bases lay between the germline ends. The CDR3 has 15 amino acids. CDR1 and CDR2 (germline): MNHEY, SVGEGT.

Worth noting for this clone: The DNA ends 3 residues before the CDR3 does, and the rest of the CDR3 is filled in from the germline J gene. This chain uses TRBV18 with TRBJ2-7, with 8 nucleotides matching TRBD1. The CDR3 is made up of 14 amino acids. J lost 4 bases, V lost 5 bases, and 7 bases had no gene match. The germline V gene has CDR1 KGHSH and CDR2 LQKENI. CDR3 region: CASSDRGRGYEQYF. The sequenced part of the CDR3 DNA is TGTGCCAGCTCAGACAGGGGAAGAGGGTACGAG.

Worth noting for this clone: From the germline J gene comes the end of the CDR3, since the read stops 3 residues before it. V is TRBV20-1 and J is TRBJ2-1; tentatively, D is TRBD2 (6 bases). The CDR3 runs to 16 residues. CDR1 is DFQATT, CDR2 SNEGSKA, per germline (reference sequence). Between the trimmed V and J ends, which lost 1 base and 7 bases, there was a span of 20 bases. The part of the CDR3 DNA that was read is TGCAGTGCTAGAGTGGAACCAGCGGGTAGAAGAAATGAG. It encodes CSARVEPAGRRNE. The entire CDR3 reads CSARVEPAGRRNEQFF.

Note on this clone: The DNA ends 3 residues before the CDR3 does, and the rest of the CDR3 is filled in from the germline J gene. The chain has TRBV19 and TRBJ2-3; 7 nucleotides line up with TRBD2. Looked up from germline, CDR1 is LNHDA and CDR2 is SQIVND (reference sequence). The trim removed 5 bases at V and 4 bases at J, leaving 12 bases unmatched. The CDR3 spans 16 residues. The covered CDR3 bases are TGTGCCAGTAGTCCCCTGGCGGGGGTAGGGGCAGATACG. This codes for CASSPLAGVGADT. From start to end, the CDR3 is CASSPLAGVGADTQYF.